The 21 T cell receptor beta chains given below trace back to one sample, sequenced in a study of cytomegalovirus exposure and HLA in healthy donors. The PCR made use of 60 Vbeta and 13 Jbeta primers. Sequenced by immunoSEQ multiplex PCR; TCRdb stores in-frame clones only, minus some. The repertoire includes about 180,000 clones, under 85% of them detected once, and just under 3% sits in the top ten. Source material: PBMCs. These receptor sequences come from a male donor in good health and CMV-seronegative.

V is TRBV6-5 and J is TRBJ2-7; TRBD2 aligns across 7 bases. The germline V gene has CDR1 MNHEY and CDR2 SVGAGI. J lost 3 bases, V lost 4 bases, and 3 bases had no gene match. CDR3 length equals 13 residues. In DNA form, the CDR3 reads TGTGCCAGCAGTTGGGGACTATACTACGAGCAGTACTTC. This translates into CASSWGLYYEQYF.

The CDR3 loop is CAWSTRQAEAFF. The CDR3 coding sequence is TGTGCCTGGAGTACCCGACAGGCTGAAGCTTTCTTT. This chain connects TRBV30 to TRBJ1-1, with TRBD1 as a possible D gene (6 bases). Trimming took off 2 bases at V and 6 bases at J, with 10 bases between the two ends. The CDR3 runs 12 residues. Germline V lookup: CDR1 GTSNPN, CDR2 SVGIG (reference sequence).

The sample holds a few counts of this clone. The rearrangement uses TRBV9 and TRBJ2-7, with TRBD2 identical over 7 bases. Trimming at V came to 2 bases and at J to 0 bases, leaving 8 bases not matched to a gene. CDR3 length equals 16 residues. CDR1 and CDR2 from the germline V gene are SGDLS and YYNGEE. The CDR3 DNA is TGTGCCAGCAGCGTGGGAGTCGGGGGGAGCTCCTACGAGCAGTACTTC. This translates into CASSVGVGGSSYEQYF.

The rearrangement joins TRBV2 to TRBJ2-2; D not resolved. The CDR3 loop spans 11 amino acids. Trimming took 6 bases from V and 3 from J, leaving 2 bases between them. The germline CDR1 and CDR2 sequences are SNHLY and FYNNEI. The CDR3 nucleotides are TGTGCCAGCAGCTACACCGGGGAGCTGTTTTTT. Protein sequence: CASSYTGELFF. The full variable domain, rest sourced from reference TRBV2 and TRBJ2-2, is EPEVTQTPSHQVTQMGQEVILRCVPISNHLYFYWYRQILGQKVEFLVSFYNNEISEKSEIFDDQFSVERPDGSNFTLKIRSTKLEDSAMYFCASSYTGELFFGEGSRLTVL.

The rearrangement links TRBV30 to TRBJ2-7, with a weak D call TRBD1 (5 bases). V lost 1 base to trimming and J lost 2 bases, with 12 bases between them. Per the germline V gene, CDR1 is GTSNPN and CDR2 is SVGIG (reference sequence). The CDR3 sequence is 14 residues long. CDR3 protein: CAWSEGAGTYEQYF. CDR3 in DNA: TGTGCCTGGAGTGAGGGTGCAGGGACCTACGAGCAGTACTTC.

The rearrangement links TRBV9 to TRBJ1-6; D is unclear. The length of the CDR3 is 14 residues. V gave up 0 bases and J gave up 7 bases, with 8 bases separating them. Germline V gene data show CDR1 as SGDLS and CDR2 as YYNGEE. CDR3 sequence reads: CASSVAEGNSPLHF. CDR3 coding DNA: TGTGCCAGCAGCGTAGCAGAGGGCAATTCACCCCTCCACTTT.

The V call is TRBV10-3, the J call TRBJ1-2, with a weak D call TRBD1 (5 bases). The CDR3 length is 13 residues. V was pared by 3 bases and J by 11 bases, with 16 bases between. The germline V gene encodes CDR1 ENHRY and CDR2 SYGVKD. The CDR3 is CAISDGAGFDYTF. CDR3 sequence (DNA): TGTGCCATCAGTGATGGAGCAGGGTTCGATTACACCTTC.

This chain connects TRBV7-2 to TRBJ1-1, with a tentative D call TRBD1 (6 bases). Trimming took off 8 bases at V and 3 bases at J, with 16 bases between the two ends. CDR1 is SGHTA and CDR2 is FQGNSA in the germline V gene. The CDR3 runs to 14 residues. Here the CDR3 reads CASGGGPGHTEAFF. The CDR3 DNA follows: TGTGCCAGCGGGGGGGGCCCGGGGCACACTGAAGCTTTCTTT.

The chain recombines TRBV4-3 with TRBJ2-1; TRBD2 aligns across 7 bases. The germline CDR1 and CDR2 sequences are LGHNA and YSLEER. Losses at the gene ends were 0 bases for V and 8 bases for J; bases not matched to a gene: 19. The CDR3 contains 19 residues. This CDR3 is CASSQEFGGGLARRDEQFF. CDR3 in DNA: TGCGCCAGCAGCCAAGAGTTCGGGGGAGGGCTAGCGAGAAGGGATGAGCAGTTCTTC.

There are a few counts of this clone. J is TRBJ1-3 and V is TRBV9; no clear D gene. Germline CDR1 and CDR2: SGDLS and YYNGEE. V lost 4 bases to trimming and J lost 3 bases, with 2 bases between them. The CDR3 sequence is 11 residues long. DNA of the CDR3: TGTGCCAGCAGCCTTGGAAACACCATATATTTT. It encodes CASSLGNTIYF.

The CDR3 DNA sequence: TGTGCCAGCAGGTGGGACAGGGGGAGGAGCAATCAGCCCCAGCATTTT. As protein: CASRWDRGRSNQPQHF. V usage is TRBV28 and J usage is TRBJ1-5; the match to TRBD1 covers 11 bases. The CDR3 extends over 16 amino acids. Germline loops: CDR1 MDHEN, CDR2 SYDVKM. V trimming: 6 bases; J trimming: 1 base; junction bases outside the gene matches: 5.

V usage is TRBV19 and J usage is TRBJ1-5, with 7 bases matching TRBD1. This CDR3 is built from 17 residues. J lost 2 bases, V lost 2 bases, and 9 bases had no gene match. Germline V lookup: CDR1 LNHDA, CDR2 SQIVND (reference sequence). The chain's CDR3 is CASSIIQGELRNQPQHF. CDR3 sequence (DNA): TGTGCCAGTAGTATAATTCAGGGGGAGTTGCGCAATCAGCCCCAGCATTTT.

With regard to this clone: The identical CDR3 is also encoded by other nucleotide sequences in the sample. The DNA of the CDR3 is TGCGCCAGCAGCTTGGAAGCGGCCAACGAGCAGTTCTTC. Protein sequence: CASSLEAANEQFF. The chain links TRBV5-1 to TRBJ2-1; the D gene is possibly TRBD2 (5 bases). Germline V gene data show CDR1 as SGHRS and CDR2 as YFSETQ. The CDR3 has 13 amino acids. The germline V and J ends were trimmed by 0 bases and 10 bases, with 11 bases remaining between them.

Here the CDR3 DNA reads TGTGCCAGCAGCTCCCTGGGACTAGCGGGGAGATACAATGAGCAGTTCTTC. Encoded protein: CASSSLGLAGRYNEQFF. The chain employs TRBV7-3 and TRBJ2-1; 13 nucleotides match TRBD2. Germline V gives CDR1 SGHTA, CDR2 FQGTGA. V shed 4 bases and J 4 bases; nucleotides not matched to a gene: 7. The CDR3 covers 17 residues.

This clone has a handful of counts. The V and J genes are TRBV6-6 and TRBJ1-1, with 7 bases identical to TRBD1. The trim removed 8 bases at V and 6 bases at J, leaving 12 bases unmatched. The CDR3 contains 14 residues. Germline V lookup: CDR1 MNHNY, CDR2 SVGAGI (reference sequence). The CDR3 DNA reads TGTGCCAGCCGACCTCCACAGGGGAGCGCTGAAGCTTTCTTT. Translated, it gives CASRPPQGSAEAFF.

This rearrangement joins TRBV6-5 to TRBJ1-1; D gene uncertain. Per the germline V gene, CDR1 is MNHEY and CDR2 is SVGAGI. The CDR3 is 15 amino acids. Between the trimmed V and J ends, which lost 0 bases and 1 base, there was a span of 9 bases. This CDR3 is CASSYSTGWNTEAFF. The CDR3 bases are TGTGCCAGCAGTTACTCGACGGGTTGGAACACTGAAGCTTTCTTT.

The chain uses TRBV18 and TRBJ2-2, with TRBD1 as a possible D gene (6 bases). CDR3 length equals 15 residues. Germline V gene data show CDR1 as KGHSH and CDR2 as LQKENI. The V gene lost 3 bases and the J gene lost 2 bases, with 10 bases spanning the gap. CDR3 region: CASSPDRQNTGELFF. CDR3 bases: TGTGCCAGCTCACCCGACAGGCAAAACACCGGGGAGCTGTTTTTT.

This chain connects TRBV23-1 to TRBJ1-5; 8 bases align to TRBD1. TRBV23-1 is identified as an open reading frame with a role that is uncertain. The junction had 15 bases not matched to a gene; V was cut back by 11 bases and J by 0 bases. CDR3 size: 17 residues. CDR3 residues: CARQSGTGVYSNQPQHF. CDR3 in DNA: TGCGCCCGCCAATCCGGGACAGGAGTATATAGCAATCAGCCCCAGCATTTT.

CDR3 sequence (DNA): TGTGCCAGCATTACCCTCCTAGCGGGAGACTCCGAGCAGTACTTC. It codes for CASITLLAGDSEQYF. V gene TRBV28 combines with J gene TRBJ2-7; TRBD2 aligns across 10 bases. With 7 bases clipped from V and 6 bases from J, the junction kept 12 bases outside the gene matches. Germline CDR1 is MDHEN and CDR2 is SYDVKM. There are 15 residues in the CDR3.

J is TRBJ2-7 and V is TRBV5-1; 11 nucleotides line up with TRBD1. CDR1 and CDR2 (germline): SGHRS, YFSETQ. Trimming at V came to 4 bases and at J to 6 bases, leaving 3 bases not matched to a gene. The CDR3 loop spans 13 amino acids. CDR3 sequence: CASSLGQGVEQYF. The CDR3 bases are TGCGCCAGCAGCCTGGGACAGGGGGTCGAGCAGTACTTC.

The rearrangement links TRBV9 to TRBJ1-6, with 8 bases lining up with TRBD1. CDR1 is SGDLS, CDR2 YYNGEE, per germline. The CDR3 runs 18 residues. Germline trimming cut 7 bases from V and 8 bases from J; bases unmatched to any gene: 20. CDR3 nucleotides: TGTGCCAGCTCTCCTACAGGGGGTATAGCGGGTCGGGATTCACCCCTCCACTTT. It codes for CASSPTGGIAGRDSPLHF.